A single sample gave rise to the 27 T cell receptor beta chains below, sequenced in a study of blood T cell repertoires in COVID-19. Repertoires were generated with immunoSEQ multiplex PCR, while TCRdb's copy carries only in-frame clones and drops some. The sample shows about 160,000 clones, approximately 87% of them seen only once. Sequencing was performed on peripheral blood. These receptors all come from a woman in her 70s with COVID-19, enrolled during active disease.

The chain uses TRBV30 and TRBJ2-1; 8 nucleotides agree with TRBD2. The J segment lost 3 bases and the V segment lost 2 bases, leaving 3 bases of the junction unmatched. The CDR3 has 14 amino acids. Germline assignment: CDR1 GTSNPN and CDR2 SVGIG (reference sequence). The CDR3 coding sequence is TGTGCCTGGAGTAGGACTAGCAGCTACAATGAGCAGTTCTTC. Translated: CAWSRTSSYNEQFF.

V is TRBV15 and J is TRBJ2-2; D gene unclear. The CDR3 has 16 residues. Germline V CDR1 and CDR2: LNHNV, YYDKDF (reference sequence). V was shortened by 0 bases and J by 4 bases, with 12 bases between the two germline ends. In nucleotides, the CDR3 is TGTGCCACCAGCAGAGATCTCGTTTTGGCCACCGGGGAGCTGTTTTTT. It is translated as CATSRDLVLATGELFF. The full variable domain, in which reference TRBV15 and TRBJ2-2 provide the parts outside the CDR3, is DAMVIQNPRYQVTQFGKPVTLSCSQTLNHNVMYWYQQKSSQAPKLLFHYYDKDFNNEADTPDNFQSRRPNTSFCFLDIRSPGLGDTAMYLCATSRDLVLATGELFFGEGSRLTVL.

This clone was detected only a few times. This rearrangement joins TRBV5-1 to TRBJ2-7, with D possibly being TRBD1 (6 bases). V was trimmed by 4 bases and J by 1 base, leaving 12 bases between them. The CDR3 sequence is 14 residues long. Germline V lookup: CDR1 SGHRS, CDR2 YFSETQ. CDR3 sequence (DNA): TGCGCCAGCAGCCAACGAACAGGGTCCTACGAGCAGTACTTC. It yields the protein CASSQRTGSYEQYF.

J is TRBJ2-7 and V is TRBV7-3, with 11 bases that match TRBD1. The V gene end was trimmed by 3 bases and the J gene end by 6 bases; junction bases not matched to a gene: 7. CDR1 and CDR2 from the germline V gene are SGHTA and FQGTGA. CDR3 length equals 15 residues. The CDR3 loop reads CASSFEGTGGSEQYF. The CDR3 DNA sequence: TGTGCCAGCAGCTTTGAGGGGACAGGGGGTAGCGAGCAGTACTTC.

This clone occurred a few times. This chain links TRBV18 with TRBJ1-1; 7 bases map to TRBD1. V shed 4 bases and J 1 base; nucleotides not matched to a gene: 9. This CDR3 spans 16 amino acids. From germline, CDR1 is KGHSH and CDR2 LQKENI. This CDR3 is CASSQVQGLGNTEAFF. As DNA, the CDR3 is TGTGCCAGCTCACAAGTACAGGGGCTAGGGAACACTGAAGCTTTCTTT.

The rearrangement links TRBV20-1 to TRBJ2-7; TRBD1 aligns across 7 bases. Germline V gene data show CDR1 as DFQATT and CDR2 as SNEGSKA (reference sequence). Germline trimming cut 3 bases from V and 2 bases from J; bases unmatched to any gene: 7. The CDR3 sequence is 14 residues long. Here the CDR3 DNA reads TGCAGTGCTAGTCTCGGACAGGCCCCCTACGAGCAGTACTTC. Its translation is CSASLGQAPYEQYF.

The chain uses TRBV7-2 and TRBJ1-6, with D perhaps matching TRBD1 (5 bases). V shed 3 bases and J shed 0 bases, with 9 bases lying between them. In germline, CDR1 is SGHTA, CDR2 FQGNSA. The CDR3 runs to 16 residues. CDR3 sequence reads: CASSFGGSSYNSPLHF. In nucleotides, the CDR3 is TGTGCCAGCAGCTTCGGGGGAAGCTCCTATAATTCACCCCTCCACTTT.

This chain connects TRBV3-1 (or the pseudogene TRBV3-2) to TRBJ1-6, with 11 bases identical to TRBD1. Germline V gene data show CDR1 as LGHDT and CDR2 as YNNKEL (reference sequence). CDR3 length equals 15 residues. The V gene end was trimmed by 0 bases and the J gene end by 9 bases; junction bases not matched to a gene: 1. CDR3 sequence (DNA): TGTGCCAGCAGCCAAGAGGGACAGGGGGTTTCACCCCTCCACTTT. Amino acids: CASSQEGQGVSPLHF.

The chain uses TRBV7-9 and TRBJ1-6; weak D call: TRBD1 (6 bases). Germline values: CDR1 SEHNR, CDR2 FQNEAQ (reference sequence). V was trimmed by 3 bases and J by 9 bases, leaving 12 bases between them. This CDR3 comprises 14 residues. CDR3 amino acids: CASSFNRDGSPLHF. CDR3 DNA sequence: TGTGCCAGCAGCTTTAACAGGGACGGTTCACCCCTCCACTTT.

The genes are TRBV11-2 and TRBJ2-2; D unclear. The CDR3 consists of 14 residues. Looked up from germline, CDR1 is SGHAT and CDR2 is FQNNGV. Trimming left V 5 bases short and J 0 bases short, with 7 bases between. CDR3 nucleotides: TGTGCCAGCAGCCCAGGAACGAACACCGGGGAGCTGTTTTTT. Amino acid sequence: CASSPGTNTGELFF. Variable domain in full (rest from reference TRBV11-2 and TRBJ2-2): EAGVAQSPRYKIIEKRQSVAFWCNPISGHATLYWYQQILGQGPKLLIQFQNNGVVDDSQLPKDRFSAERLKGVDSTLKIQPAKLEDSAVYLCASSPGTNTGELFFGEGSRLTVL.

The genes are TRBV11-2 and TRBJ1-6; D is unresolved. The CDR3 has 13 amino acids. Per the germline V gene, CDR1 is SGHAT and CDR2 is FQNNGV. V was cut by 3 bases and J by 8 bases, with 8 bases left in between. CDR3 protein: CASSFDGHSPLHF. The CDR3 DNA reads TGTGCCAGCAGCTTCGATGGGCATTCACCCCTCCACTTT.

The genes are TRBV2 and TRBJ1-4; D is ambiguous. Deletions cut 1 base from V and 4 bases from J, with 7 bases between. Germline loops: CDR1 SNHLY, CDR2 FYNNEI. The CDR3 runs 14 residues. CDR3 residues: CASSEVGSNEKLFF. DNA of the CDR3: TGTGCCAGCAGTGAAGTTGGCAGTAATGAAAAACTGTTTTTT.

The rearrangement joins TRBV9 to TRBJ1-6, with 7 bases that match TRBD1. This CDR3 has 14 residues. Trimming took 0 bases from V and 8 from J; bases not matched to a gene: 2. The germline V gene encodes CDR1 SGDLS and CDR2 YYNGEE. This CDR3 is CASSVGQGDSPLHF. The CDR3 nucleotides are TGTGCCAGCAGCGTAGGACAGGGCGATTCACCCCTCCACTTT.

The rearrangement joins TRBV19 to TRBJ1-1, with D unclear. CDR1 LNHDA and CDR2 SQIVND come from the germline V gene (reference sequence). There are 14 residues in the CDR3. V was pared by 3 bases and J by 5 bases, with 13 bases between. CDR3 nucleotide sequence: TGTGCCAGTAGTATTGGGAGTTGGGGAACTGAAGCTTTCTTT. Translated: CASSIGSWGTEAFF.

The chain combines TRBV2 with TRBJ2-7; D uncertain. The V gene's germline CDR1 is SNHLY and CDR2 FYNNEI. This CDR3 has 14 amino acids. Deletions cut 6 bases from V and 0 bases from J, with 12 bases between. In nucleotides, the CDR3 is TGTGCCAGCAGGAGCGACGGTAACTCCTACGAGCAGTACTTC. Translation gives CASRSDGNSYEQYF.

The V gene is TRBV27, the J gene TRBJ2-7, with 7 bases matching TRBD2. This CDR3 has 13 amino acids. The germline gives CDR1 MNHEY, CDR2 SMNVEV (reference sequence). The ends lost 1 base at V and 6 bases at J; junction bases unmatched: 3. CDR3 protein: CASSLWRESEQYF. CDR3 nucleotides: TGTGCCAGCAGTTTATGGCGGGAGTCCGAGCAGTACTTC.

This chain connects TRBV5-1 to TRBJ2-1, with a weak D call TRBD2 (6 bases). In germline, CDR1 is SGHRS, CDR2 YFSETQ. Trimming took off 3 bases at V and 0 bases at J, with 16 bases between the two ends. This CDR3 has 17 amino acids. CDR3 DNA sequence: TGCGCCAGCAGCTCGTCCCGGGCGGGAAACTCCTACAATGAGCAGTTCTTC. Translation gives CASSSSRAGNSYNEQFF.

On this clone: Other DNA sequences within the sample encode an identical CDR3. J is TRBJ2-7 and V is TRBV2; 8 bases are shared with TRBD1. CDR1 and CDR2 from the germline V gene are SNHLY and FYNNEI. V dropped 6 bases and J dropped 3; count of bases not matched to a gene: 1. The CDR3 spans 12 residues. CDR3 loop: CASRQGGYEQYF. The CDR3 DNA reads TGTGCCAGCAGACAGGGGGGCTACGAGCAGTACTTC.

The chain couples TRBV3-1 (or the pseudogene TRBV3-2) to TRBJ2-3, with 7 bases lining up with TRBD1. The CDR3 has 14 amino acids. V lost 4 bases to trimming and J lost 8 bases; unmatched junction nucleotides: 9. Germline V lookup: CDR1 LGHDT, CDR2 YNNKEL (reference sequence). CDR3 in DNA: TGTGCCAGCAGCCGGGACAGCTTTGACGGTACGCAGTATTTT. It specifies CASSRDSFDGTQYF.

The chain employs TRBV6-5 and TRBJ2-5; 7 bases align to TRBD2. This CDR3 is built from 13 residues. Germline V gene data show CDR1 as MNHEY and CDR2 as SVGAGI. With V trimmed by 6 bases and J by 3 bases, 4 bases remained unmatched. The CDR3 reads CASRSSGKETQYF. In DNA, the CDR3 is TGTGCCAGCAGGTCTAGCGGAAAAGAGACCCAGTACTTC.

The chain combines TRBV4-2 with TRBJ2-1; TRBD1 is a possible D gene (5 bases). Germline V gene lookup returns CDR1 LGHNA and CDR2 YNFKEQ. CDR3 length: 12 residues. V lost 7 bases, J lost 7 bases, and 11 bases lay in between. CDR3 loop: CASTGDSNEQFF. CDR3 coding DNA: TGTGCCAGCACCGGCGACAGTAATGAGCAGTTCTTC.

The rearrangement joins TRBV7-9 to TRBJ1-1, with TRBD1 as a possible D gene (5 bases). The CDR3 covers 15 residues. Germline V lookup: CDR1 SEHNR, CDR2 FQNEAQ (reference sequence). Trimming took 4 bases from V and 3 from J, leaving 15 bases between them. Here the CDR3 DNA reads TGTGCCAGCAGCTGGAGGGGAGGGGACTACACTGAAGCTTTCTTT. Encoded protein: CASSWRGGDYTEAFF.

This clone was observed a single time. V is TRBV20-1 and J is TRBJ2-1; 7 positions match TRBD2. This CDR3 is 13 amino acids long. Germline V gene data show CDR1 as DFQATT and CDR2 as SNEGSKA (reference sequence). Unmatched junction bases numbered 5, after V lost 6 bases and J lost 3 bases. CDR3 DNA sequence: TGCAGTGCGAGTGGGGGGGACTACAATGAGCAGTTCTTC. Translating gives CSASGGDYNEQFF.

This clone was seen a handful of times. The chain joins TRBV2 to TRBJ1-2, with 10 bases identical to TRBD1. Germline CDR1 reads SNHLY; CDR2 reads FYNNEI. There are 15 residues in the CDR3. V was pared by 4 bases and J by 4 bases, with 6 bases of the junction left unmatched. For the CDR3, the DNA is TGTGCCAGCAGTGCCGACAGGGGGCAGGGCTATGGCTACACCTTC. It specifies CASSADRGQGYGYTF.

This chain uses TRBV5-1 with TRBJ2-3; TRBD2 agrees at 9 bases. The germline gives CDR1 SGHRS, CDR2 YFSETQ. V dropped 0 bases and J dropped 4; count of bases not matched to a gene: 6. This CDR3 region has 16 residues. CDR3 sequence: CASSLAGGGASDTQYF. As DNA, the CDR3 is TGCGCCAGCAGCTTGGCCGGCGGGGGGGCCTCAGATACGCAGTATTTT.

The CDR3 region is CAWSSGQESYGYTF. The CDR3 DNA follows: TGTGCCTGGAGTTCGGGACAGGAGTCCTATGGCTACACCTTC. The J gene is TRBJ1-2, the V gene TRBV30, with 8 bases lining up with TRBD1. The CDR3 length is 14 residues. Losses at the gene ends were 2 bases for V and 4 bases for J; bases not matched to a gene: 6. CDR1 and CDR2 (germline): GTSNPN, SVGIG (reference sequence).

This sequence joins TRBV30 and TRBJ1-3, with 7 bases lining up with TRBD1. The germline gives CDR1 GTSNPN, CDR2 SVGIG (reference sequence). With V trimmed by 6 bases and J by 0 bases, 5 bases remained unmatched. The CDR3 runs to 14 residues. CDR3 nucleotides: TGTGCCTGTAAGAGGGGGCCCTCTGGAAACACCATATATTTT. Translated, it gives CACKRGPSGNTIYF.